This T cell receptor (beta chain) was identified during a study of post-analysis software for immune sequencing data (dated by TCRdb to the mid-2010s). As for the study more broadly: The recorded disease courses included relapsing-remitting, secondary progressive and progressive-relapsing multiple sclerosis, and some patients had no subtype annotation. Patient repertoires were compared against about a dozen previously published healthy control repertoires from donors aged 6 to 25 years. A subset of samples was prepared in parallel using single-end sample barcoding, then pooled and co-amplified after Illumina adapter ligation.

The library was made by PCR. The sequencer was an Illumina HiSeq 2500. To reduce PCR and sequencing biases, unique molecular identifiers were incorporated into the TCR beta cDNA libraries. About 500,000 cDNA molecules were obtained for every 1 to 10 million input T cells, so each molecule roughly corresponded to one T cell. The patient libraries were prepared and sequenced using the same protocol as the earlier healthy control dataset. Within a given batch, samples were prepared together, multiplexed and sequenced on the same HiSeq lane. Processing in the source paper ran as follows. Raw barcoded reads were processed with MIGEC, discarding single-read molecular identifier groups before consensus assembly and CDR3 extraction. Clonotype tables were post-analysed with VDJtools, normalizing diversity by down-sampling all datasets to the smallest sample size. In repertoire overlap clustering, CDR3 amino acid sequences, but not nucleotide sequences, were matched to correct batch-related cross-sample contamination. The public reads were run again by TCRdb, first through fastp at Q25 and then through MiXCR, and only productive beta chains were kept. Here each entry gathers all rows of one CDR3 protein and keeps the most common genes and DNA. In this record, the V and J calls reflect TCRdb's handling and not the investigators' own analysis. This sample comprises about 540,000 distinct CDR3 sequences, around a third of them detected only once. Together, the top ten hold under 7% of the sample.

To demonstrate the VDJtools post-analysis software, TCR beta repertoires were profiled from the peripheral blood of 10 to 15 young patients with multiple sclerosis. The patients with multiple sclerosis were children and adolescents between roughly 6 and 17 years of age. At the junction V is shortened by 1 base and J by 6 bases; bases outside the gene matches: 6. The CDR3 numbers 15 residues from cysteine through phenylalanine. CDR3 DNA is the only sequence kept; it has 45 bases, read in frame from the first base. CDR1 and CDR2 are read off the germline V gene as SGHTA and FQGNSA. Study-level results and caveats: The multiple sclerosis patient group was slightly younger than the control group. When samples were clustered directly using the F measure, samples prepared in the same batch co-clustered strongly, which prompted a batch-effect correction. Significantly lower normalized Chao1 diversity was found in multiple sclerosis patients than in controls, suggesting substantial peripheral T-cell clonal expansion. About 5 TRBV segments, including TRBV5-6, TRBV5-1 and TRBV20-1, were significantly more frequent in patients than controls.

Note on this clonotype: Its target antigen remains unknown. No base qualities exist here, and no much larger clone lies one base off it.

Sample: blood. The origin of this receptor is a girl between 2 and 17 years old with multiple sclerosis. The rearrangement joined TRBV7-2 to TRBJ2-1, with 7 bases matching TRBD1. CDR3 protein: CASSLEGAVGNEQFF. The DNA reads TGTGCCAGCAGCTTAGAGGGGGCGGTTGGCAATGAGCAGTTCTTC.